This TCR beta chain stems from a study of cytomegalovirus exposure and HLA in healthy donors. A word on this clone: Its specificity is unknown.

Clones were sequenced by immunoSEQ multiplex PCR, and TCRdb holds only the in-frame ones, with some missing. The sample consists of 65,000 to 75,000 clones, 94% of them appearing once. Study results and limitations: Cytomegalovirus-associated status was assigned to about 170 TCR beta chains.

The CDR3 runs 14 residues. V trimming: 2 bases; J trimming: 6 bases; junction bases outside the gene matches: 5. Germline CDR1 is MNHEY and CDR2 is SVGAGI. The clonotype comes from a man aged 18 to 30 in good health and CMV-seropositive. This chain connects TRBV6-5 to TRBJ1-2; 8 nucleotides line up with TRBD1. The sequenced material came from PBMCs. The CDR3 DNA reads TGTGCCAGCAGTTACGTACCGGGACAGGATGGCTACACCTTC. Translated, it gives CASSYVPGQDGYTF.